This record concerns one T cell receptor beta chain sequence. The data originate from a study of blood T cell repertoires in COVID-19. Study details: The origin of the acute and convalescent COVID-19 samples was the United States, Italy and Spain.

The V gene's germline CDR1 is SGHNT and CDR2 YENEEA. V lost 5 bases, J lost 0 bases, and 8 bases stayed unmatched. The CDR3 sequence is 16 residues long. Assay: immunoSEQ multiplex PCR; the TCRdb copy retains only in-frame clones and omits some. The sample has about 310,000 clones; over 75% are singletons. This TCR came from a man in his fifties with active or convalescent COVID-19. The rearrangement joins TRBV11-3 to TRBJ2-3; 7 bases map to TRBD1. Source material: peripheral blood. The CDR3 protein is CASSPGTTGSTDTQYF. The CDR3 DNA is TGTGCCAGCAGCCCGGGGACGACAGGGAGCACAGATACGCAGTATTTT.